The next 21 T cell receptor beta chains were all read from a single sample in a study of T cell repertoires in cytomegalovirus infection. No antigen is known for these receptors. TCRdb itself ran the reads through MiXCR, one entry per CDR3 protein. The sample lists around 300,000 distinct CDR3 sequences; about 20% were seen once. The input for sequencing was cultured PBMCs, taken from culture after CMV antigen stimulation. The origin of the receptors is a human donor in good health (CMV status not recorded). Some clones in this sample may be carry-over from other donors' samples.

There are a few counts of this clonotype. This chain uses TRBV27 with TRBJ1-4; 8 positions agree with TRBD1. The CDR3 is made up of 15 amino acids. The trim removed 6 bases at V and 8 bases at J, leaving 11 bases unmatched. Germline loops: CDR1 MNHEY, CDR2 SMNVEV (reference sequence). CDR3 loop: CASSPGDRFLEKLFF. CDR3 in DNA: TGTGCCAGCAGCCCTGGGGACAGGTTCTTGGAAAAACTGTTTTTT.

In its sample, this clonotype was seen a few times. The chain links TRBV11-3 to TRBJ1-1; TRBD1 is a possible D gene (5 bases). Germline CDR1 SGHNT, CDR2 YENEEA. Between the trimmed V and J ends, which lost 5 bases and 4 bases, there was a span of 14 bases. The CDR3 has 14 amino acids. In DNA, the CDR3 is TGTGCCAGCAGCGTCACCCCGGGGACCACTGAAGCTTTCTTT. It encodes CASSVTPGTTEAFF.

Ten or more counts support this clonotype. The CDR3 here is CASSLGASGQETQYF. The CDR3 bases are TGTGCCAGCAGCTTGGGGGCTAGCGGCCAAGAGACCCAGTACTTC. This chain connects TRBV7-2 to TRBJ2-5; the D gene is possibly TRBD2 (7 bases). Trimming cost V 3 bases and J 1 base, with 12 bases left between them. The CDR3 runs to 15 residues. The germline V gene encodes CDR1 SGHTA and CDR2 FQGNSA.

This chain joins TRBV24-1 and TRBJ2-2; 9 bases are a match to TRBD1. From germline, CDR1 is KGHDR and CDR2 SFDVKD. The CDR3 has 16 residues. V lost 4 bases, J lost 7 bases, and 9 bases stayed unmatched. In DNA, the CDR3 is TGTGCCACCAGTGAAACAGGGGGCCGGGTTGGCGGGGAGCTGTTTTTT. Translation: CATSETGGRVGGELFF.

This clonotype was seen at least ten times. V usage is TRBV7-2 and J usage is TRBJ1-2; D not resolved. The CDR3 loop spans 17 amino acids. V shed 6 bases and J shed 0 bases, with 20 bases lying between them. The germline V gene encodes CDR1 SGHTA and CDR2 FQGNSA. Written as DNA, the CDR3 is TGTGCCAGCAGGGGCGGAATGAGGACGGAAGCTAACTATGGCTACACCTTC. It translates to CASRGGMRTEANYGYTF.

This clonotype appeared a few times. In nucleotides, the CDR3 is TGTGCCAGCAGTCCCTGGACTAGCGGGAGAGCAGATACGCAGTATTTT. Translating it yields CASSPWTSGRADTQYF. J is TRBJ2-3 and V is TRBV28; TRBD2 agrees at 13 bases. V trimming: 5 bases; J trimming: 4 bases; junction bases outside the gene matches: 6. The CDR3 is 16 amino acids. The germline V gene has CDR1 MDHEN and CDR2 SYDVKM. Supplemented by reference TRBV28 and TRBJ2-3, the full variable domain reads DVKVTQSSRYLVKRTGEKVFLECVQDMDHENMFWYRQDPGLGLRLIYFSYDVKMKEKGDIPEGYSVSREKKERFSLILESASTNQTSMYLCASSPWTSGRADTQYFGPGTRLTVL.

This clonotype occurred a few times. The V and J genes are TRBV13 and TRBJ2-1; 14 bases are shared with TRBD2. After removal of 5 bases from V and 10 bases from J, the junction contained 4 bases not matched to a gene. The V gene's germline CDR1 is PRHDT and CDR2 FYEKMQ (reference sequence). The CDR3 is 14 amino acids. The CDR3, as DNA: TGTGCCAGCAGCATGGGACTAGCGGGAGTCGAGCAGTTCTTC. Translated, it gives CASSMGLAGVEQFF.

The genes are TRBV11-2 and TRBJ2-3; no definite D call. Germline V CDR1 and CDR2: SGHAT, FQNNGV. V was shortened by 1 base and J by 4 bases, with 12 bases between the two germline ends. The CDR3 consists of 15 residues. In DNA form, the CDR3 reads TGTGCCAGCAGCTTAGGCAGTTCAAGGGCAGATACGCAGTATTTT. Translating gives CASSLGSSRADTQYF.

V gene TRBV6-5 combines with J gene TRBJ1-6, with D perhaps matching TRBD1 (5 bases). V was pared by 6 bases and J by 1 base, with 10 bases between. Germline V gene data show CDR1 as MNHEY and CDR2 as SVGAGI. This CDR3 has 15 residues. The CDR3, as DNA: TGTGCCAGCAGGCGAGGGACGTCCTATAATTCACCCCTCCACTTT. Amino acids: CASRRGTSYNSPLHF.

This rearrangement joins TRBV19 to TRBJ2-7, with D possibly being TRBD1 (5 bases). This CDR3 has 14 residues. The V end was cut by 7 bases, the J end by 5 bases, with 18 bases between. Germline CDR1 LNHDA, CDR2 SQIVND (reference sequence). The CDR3 reads CASIVVRDADEQYV. In nucleotides, the CDR3 is TGTGCCAGTATTGTTGTCAGGGATGCCGACGAGCAGTACGTC.

The chain couples TRBV7-8 to TRBJ2-7, with D possibly being TRBD2 (5 bases). CDR3 length equals 14 residues. The germline CDR1 and CDR2 sequences are SGHVS and FQNEAQ. The V end lost 1 base, the J end lost 6 bases, and 13 bases lay between the germline ends. In DNA form, the CDR3 reads TGTGCCAGCAGCTTAGGAGGGTTTGCCTCCGAGCAGTACTTC. This gives the protein CASSLGGFASEQYF.

This clonotype was detected many times. This sequence joins TRBV7-2 and TRBJ2-5, with 9 bases lining up with TRBD1. CDR1 is SGHTA and CDR2 is FQGNSA in the germline V gene. The CDR3 is made up of 18 amino acids. V shed 2 bases, J shed 0 bases, and the junction held 10 bases outside the gene matches. Here the CDR3 DNA reads TGTGCCAGCAGCTTACGGTTGGACAGGGGCCTGTACCAAGAGACCCAGTACTTC. This encodes CASSLRLDRGLYQETQYF.

This clonotype was observed many times. The rearrangement joins TRBV6-5 to TRBJ1-1; D unclear. CDR3 length: 16 residues. Trimming cost V 6 bases and J 0 bases, with 17 bases left between them. CDR1 and CDR2 (germline): MNHEY, SVGAGI. As DNA, the CDR3 is TGTGCCAGCAGCCACTTTAGAGTCGGTTTGAACACTGAAGCTTTCTTT. It translates to CASSHFRVGLNTEAFF.

This clonotype showed up many times. The CDR3, as DNA: TGTGCCACCGTAGAGAAGGGGATCTATGGCTACACCTTC. Its translation: CATVEKGIYGYTF. J is TRBJ1-2 and V is TRBV28, with D possibly being TRBD1 (5 bases). V dropped 10 bases and J dropped 4 bases, with 16 bases sitting between them. From germline, CDR1 is MDHEN and CDR2 SYDVKM. This CDR3 region has 13 residues.

This clonotype appeared many times. This chain links TRBV7-2 with TRBJ2-1; 7 bases align to TRBD2. Per germline, CDR1 SGHTA and CDR2 FQGNSA. Germline trimming cut 7 bases from V and 7 bases from J; bases unmatched to any gene: 13. The CDR3 is made up of 15 amino acids. CDR3 nucleotide sequence: TGTGCCAGCATTCCGCGGCGCGGGAGTCGGAATGAGCAGTTCTTC. Protein: CASIPRRGSRNEQFF.

This clonotype was counted only a few times. This chain joins TRBV2 and TRBJ2-5, with D uncertain. Germline-derived CDR1 and CDR2 are SNHLY and FYNNEI. The CDR3 sequence is 13 residues long. V was trimmed by 1 base and J by 1 base, leaving 4 bases between them. This CDR3 reads CASSEGLQETQYF. DNA for the CDR3: TGTGCCAGCAGTGAAGGCCTCCAAGAGACCCAGTACTTC.

In its sample, this clonotype was seen a few times. The V and J genes are TRBV7-6 and TRBJ1-2, with D uncertain. The CDR3 totals 13 residues. The V end lost 1 base, the J end lost 7 bases, and 10 bases lay between the germline ends. The germline CDR1 and CDR2 sequences are SGHVS and FNYEAQ. The CDR3 DNA sequence: TGTGCCAGCAGCTTAGACCTTCTGGGTGGCTACACCTTC. Its protein is CASSLDLLGGYTF.

This clonotype was seen more than once but under ten times. The V call is TRBV30, the J call TRBJ1-2, with 8 bases matching TRBD1. V lost 5 bases to trimming and J lost 4 bases; unmatched junction nucleotides: 0. Germline V gene data show CDR1 as GTSNPN and CDR2 as SVGIG (reference sequence). This CDR3 region has 11 residues. CDR3 amino acids: CAWGTGYGYTF. The CDR3 DNA reads TGTGCCTGGGGGACAGGCTATGGCTACACCTTC.

V gene TRBV7-6 combines with J gene TRBJ1-1; a weak D match, TRBD1 (6 bases). V lost 5 bases and J 2 bases, leaving 12 bases between the germline ends. The germline V gene encodes CDR1 SGHVS and CDR2 FNYEAQ. The CDR3 loop spans 14 amino acids. The CDR3 spells CASSAGAYNTEAFF. In DNA, the CDR3 is TGTGCCAGCAGCGCAGGGGCCTATAACACTGAAGCTTTCTTT. Full variable domain (rest looked up from reference TRBV7-6 and TRBJ1-1): GAGVSQSPRYKVTKRGQDVALRCDPISGHVSLYWYRQALGQGPEFLTYFNYEAQQDKSGLPNDRFSAERPEGSISTLTIQRTEQRDSAMYRCASSAGAYNTEAFFGQGTRLTVV.

This clonotype was seen only a few times. This rearrangement joins TRBV6-6 to TRBJ2-7; D is possibly TRBD1 (5 bases). This CDR3 spans 14 amino acids. Trimming took off 5 bases at V and 3 bases at J, with 14 bases between the two ends. In germline, CDR1 is MNHNY, CDR2 SVGAGI (reference sequence). The CDR3 DNA reads TGTGCCAGCAGTCAGGACACCTTATACTACGAGCAGTACGTC. Its protein product is CASSQDTLYYEQYV.

In this sample, this clonotype turned up many times. The chain combines TRBV12-5 with TRBJ1-5; unclear D gene. Germline-derived CDR1 and CDR2 are LGHNT and FRNRAP. V was clipped by 6 bases and J by 12 bases, with 15 bases between them. This CDR3 contains 12 residues. CDR3 nucleotide sequence: TGTGCTAGTGGACTGACTGATACGGACCAGCATTTT. Translated, it gives CASGLTDTDQHF.